One sample yielded the 18 T cell receptor beta chains listed below, sequenced in a study of shared clonotypes between healthy human individuals. The method was immunoSEQ multiplex PCR; TCRdb's version includes in-frame clones alone and lacks a portion of them. Seen here are about 1,500,000 clones, around 97% observed once, and the top ten hold approximately 1%. Sequenced: naive CD4+ T cells sorted from blood. Subset of the sample: CD45RA+ positively selected. These receptors originate from a man between 25 and 39 years old in good health.

CDR3 nucleotide sequence: TGCGCCAGCAGCCAGGAGTCCTCTGTGGCGCAGTATTTT. Translated, it gives CASSQESSVAQYF. The genes are TRBV5-1 and TRBJ2-3; D is unclear. The CDR3 is made up of 13 amino acids. Germline values: CDR1 SGHRS, CDR2 YFSETQ. Trimming removed 4 bases from V and 10 bases from J, with 16 bases in between.

J is TRBJ2-5 and V is TRBV18; D possibly corresponds to TRBD1 (5 bases). Looked up from germline, CDR1 is KGHSH and CDR2 is LQKENI. CDR3 length: 14 amino acids. Trimming shortened V by 3 bases and J by 2 bases, and 10 bases separated the two germline ends. The CDR3 is CASSPRVGQETQYF. CDR3 bases: TGTGCCAGCTCACCCAGGGTGGGTCAAGAGACCCAGTACTTC.

This clone was picked up one time. V usage is TRBV15 and J usage is TRBJ2-5; 8 nucleotides agree with TRBD2. The germline V gene encodes CDR1 LNHNV and CDR2 YYDKDF (reference sequence). V lost 2 bases, J lost 3 bases, and 5 bases stayed unmatched. The CDR3 contains 15 residues. Here the CDR3 reads CATSRPTGGKETQYF. DNA of the CDR3: TGTGCCACCAGCAGACCTACGGGAGGGAAAGAGACCCAGTACTTC.

A note on this clone: The sample contains more than one DNA sequence encoding this CDR3. The chain recombines TRBV18 with TRBJ1-4; a possible D gene is TRBD1 (5 bases). CDR1 is KGHSH and CDR2 is LQKENI in the germline V gene. This CDR3 is 13 amino acids long. The V and J ends lost 0 bases and 7 bases respectively, with 6 bases between them. The CDR3 region has the DNA TGTGCCAGCTCACCACCGACAGTTGAAAAACTGTTTTTT. Translated, it gives CASSPPTVEKLFF.

The table lists this clone with a few counts. The J gene is TRBJ1-5, the V gene TRBV2; 7 nucleotides match TRBD1. Germline loops: CDR1 SNHLY, CDR2 FYNNEI. V was pared by 6 bases and J by 4 bases, with 6 bases of the junction left unmatched. This CDR3 contains 14 residues. CDR3 bases: TGTGCCAGCAGCTCGACAGGGCGAAATCAGCCCCAGCATTTT. Translating gives CASSSTGRNQPQHF.

Written as DNA, the CDR3 is TGTGCCAGCACCAACTTACTAGCGGGAGTGTACGAGCAGTACTTC. This sequence encodes CASTNLLAGVYEQYF. The gene calls are TRBV28 and TRBJ2-7, with 11 bases identical to TRBD2. The CDR3 has 15 residues. Germline CDR1 reads MDHEN; CDR2 reads SYDVKM. With 7 bases clipped from V and 4 bases from J, the junction kept 9 bases outside the gene matches.

The gene calls are TRBV7-3 and TRBJ2-1; 7 bases match TRBD2. V shed 5 bases and J 4 bases; nucleotides not matched to a gene: 11. The germline CDR1 and CDR2 sequences are SGHTA and FQGTGA. The CDR3 consists of 16 residues. The CDR3 DNA reads TGTGCCAGCAGCAACCCGAGCGGGACTACGTACAATGAGCAGTTCTTC. This codes for CASSNPSGTTYNEQFF.

The genes are TRBV5-6 and TRBJ1-2; 7 bases agree with TRBD1. V lost 2 bases, J lost 8 bases, and 9 bases stayed unmatched. Per germline, CDR1 SGHDT and CDR2 YYEEEE. CDR3 length: 14 residues. The CDR3 sequence: CASSFRQGVGGYTF. CDR3 in DNA: TGTGCCAGCAGCTTTCGACAGGGAGTCGGAGGCTACACCTTC.

CDR3 nucleotides: TGTGCCAGCAGCTTAGCGCGGGCGGGCAGGACGAACACCGGGGAGCTGTTTTTT. It encodes CASSLARAGRTNTGELFF. V and J are TRBV7-2 and TRBJ2-2; maybe TRBD2 (5 bases). Germline assignment: CDR1 SGHTA and CDR2 FQGNSA. The CDR3 extends over 18 amino acids. V was cut by 0 bases and J by 0 bases, with 14 bases left in between.

The sample holds one count of this clone. This specimen includes other DNA sequences encoding the same CDR3. The chain couples TRBV19 to TRBJ1-1; no clear D. The CDR3 length is 14 residues. V was clipped by 1 base and J by 0 bases, with 6 bases between them. Germline V gene sequence: CDR1 LNHDA, CDR2 SQIVND (reference sequence). CDR3 DNA: TGTGCCAGTAGTATAGTTGGGTTGAACACTGAAGCTTTCTTT. Protein product: CASSIVGLNTEAFF. The entire variable domain, with the rest obtained from reference TRBV19 and TRBJ1-1, is as follows: DGGITQSPKYLFRKEGQNVTLSCEQNLNHDAMYWYRQDPGQGLRLIYYSQIVNDFQKGDIAEGYSVSREKKESFPLTVTSAQKNPTAFYLCASSIVGLNTEAFFGQGTRLTVV.

This chain uses TRBV27 with TRBJ2-7; D is uncertain. CDR1 and CDR2 from the germline V gene are MNHEY and SMNVEV (reference sequence). V lost 2 bases and J lost 2, with 7 bases in between. The CDR3 covers 13 residues. CDR3 nucleotides: TGTGCCAGCAGTTTAACCAAAGCCTACGAGCAGTACTTC. The encoded protein is CASSLTKAYEQYF.

The chain recombines TRBV6-5 with TRBJ1-2; the D is unclear. This CDR3 region has 13 residues. V was pared by 2 bases and J by 7 bases, with 11 bases between. Germline V gene data show CDR1 as MNHEY and CDR2 as SVGAGI. The CDR3, as DNA: TGTGCCAGCAGTTACGGGGTAGCAACTGGCTACACCTTC. It is translated as CASSYGVATGYTF.

The V gene is TRBV7-6, the J gene TRBJ2-3; 11 bases line up with TRBD2. CDR1 and CDR2 from the germline V gene are SGHVS and FNYEAQ. This CDR3 contains 17 residues. Trimming took 7 bases from V and 2 from J; bases not matched to a gene: 11. This CDR3 is CASTIHGTSGTTDTQYF. CDR3 nucleotide sequence: TGTGCCAGCACCATTCATGGGACTAGCGGCACCACAGATACGCAGTATTTT.

The chain links TRBV10-3 to TRBJ2-3; no reliable D call. This CDR3 is built from 13 residues. The germline gives CDR1 ENHRY, CDR2 SYGVKD. V shed 6 bases and J shed 0 bases, with 7 bases lying between them. This CDR3 reads CAIRTASTDTQYF. CDR3 DNA: TGTGCCATCAGGACTGCTAGCACAGATACGCAGTATTTT.

This chain connects TRBV5-1 to TRBJ1-5; no clear D. The V gene's germline CDR1 is SGHRS and CDR2 YFSETQ. The CDR3 totals 15 residues. Trimming removed 0 bases at V and 0 bases at J, with 7 bases between. CDR3 residues: CASSLGVISNQPQHF. The CDR3, as DNA: TGCGCCAGCAGCTTGGGGGTTATTAGCAATCAGCCCCAGCATTTT.

The rearrangement links TRBV28 to TRBJ1-4; D gene ambiguous. Per the germline V gene, CDR1 is MDHEN and CDR2 is SYDVKM. The CDR3 totals 11 residues. V shed 7 bases and J shed 4 bases, with 4 bases lying between them. CDR3 amino acids: CASTLNEKLFF. The CDR3 nucleotides read TGTGCCAGCACTCTTAATGAAAAACTGTTTTTT.

The CDR3 loop reads CASRLAGSNEQFF. Written as DNA, the CDR3 is TGTGCCAGCAGGCTAGCGGGCTCCAATGAGCAGTTCTTC. V usage is TRBV6-6 and J usage is TRBJ2-1, with 8 bases aligning to TRBD2. Trimming cost V 6 bases and J 6 bases; bases outside gene matches: 4. The CDR3 is 13 residues long. Germline V gene data show CDR1 as MNHNY and CDR2 as SVGAGI (reference sequence).

Worth noting for this clone: One junction end does not reproduce the germline sequence, and a read error may be involved. The chain links TRBV4-3 to TRBJ2-1, with 8 positions matching TRBD2. CDR3 length: 15 residues. Germline CDR1 is LGHNA and CDR2 is YSLEER. The chain's CDR3 is CASSQVGGEIAGSLF. The CDR3 region has the DNA TGCGCCAGCAGCCAAGTTGGGGGAGAGATAGCGGGATCCCTCTTC.